Presented here are 23 T cell receptor beta chains from one specimen sequenced in a study of T cell responses to AZD1222 COVID-19 vaccine. Profiling relied on immunoSEQ multiplex PCR, and the TCRdb table lists in-frame clones only, not all of them. The table has around 140,000 clones, roughly 93% seen once. The specimen was peripheral blood, collected after recovery from COVID-19. These receptors came from an adult who had recovered from COVID-19.

This chain connects TRBV5-1 to TRBJ2-3; 7 nucleotides align to TRBD1. CDR1 is SGHRS and CDR2 is YFSETQ in the germline V gene. The CDR3 is 15 residues long. Germline trimming cut 1 base from V and 2 bases from J; bases unmatched to any gene: 4. In DNA, the CDR3 is TGCGCCAGCAGCTTGTCAGGGGGTTTCACAGATACGCAGTATTTT. Amino acids: CASSLSGGFTDTQYF.

This clone was seen a handful of times. The V and J genes are TRBV19 and TRBJ2-7, with D hard to call. Germline V gene data show CDR1 as LNHDA and CDR2 as SQIVND (reference sequence). This CDR3 is 14 amino acids long. V was clipped by 0 bases and J by 5 bases, with 11 bases between them. Written as DNA, the CDR3 is TGTGCCAGTAGTATAGATTTGGGGTCTCACGAGCAGTACTTC. It codes for CASSIDLGSHEQYF. The variable domain in full, completed from reference TRBV19 and TRBJ2-7, reads DGGITQSPKYLFRKEGQNVTLSCEQNLNHDAMYWYRQDPGQGLRLIYYSQIVNDFQKGDIAEGYSVSREKKESFPLTVTSAQKNPTAFYLCASSIDLGSHEQYFGPGTRLTVT.

The J gene is TRBJ2-7, the V gene TRBV5-8; tentatively, D is TRBD2 (6 bases). Trimming took off 4 bases at V and 2 bases at J, with 10 bases between the two ends. From germline, CDR1 is SGHTS and CDR2 YDEGEE. The CDR3 has 13 amino acids. The CDR3 DNA follows: TGTGCCAGCAGCCCCTCGGGGGCCTACGAGCAGTACTTC. It specifies CASSPSGAYEQYF.

The chain couples TRBV29-1 to TRBJ1-3, with D unresolved. CDR3 length equals 12 residues. The germline V gene encodes CDR1 SQVTM and CDR2 ANQGSEA. Trimming took off 6 bases at V and 2 bases at J, with 8 bases between the two ends. The CDR3 DNA reads as TGCAGCGTGGGAGAACCTGGAAACACCATATATTTT. It yields the protein CSVGEPGNTIYF.

The chain links TRBV5-6 to TRBJ2-5, with 12 positions matching TRBD1. The CDR3 loop spans 15 amino acids. Germline V gene lookup returns CDR1 SGHDT and CDR2 YYEEEE. With 4 bases clipped from V and 4 bases from J, the junction kept 5 bases outside the gene matches. The CDR3 DNA reads as TGTGCCAGCAGCCGAGGGACAGGGGGCCGAGAGACCCAGTACTTC. Translation: CASSRGTGGRETQYF.

The CDR3 DNA is TGTGCCACCAGTGACCGGACAGGGGGCGAATCGTGGGCTTTCTTT. The encoded protein is CATSDRTGGESWAFF. This chain joins TRBV24-1 and TRBJ1-1, with TRBD1 identical over 11 bases. The CDR3 is 15 residues long. Germline V gives CDR1 KGHDR, CDR2 SFDVKD. Losses at the gene ends were 4 bases for V and 11 bases for J; bases not matched to a gene: 11.

The rearrangement joins TRBV19 to TRBJ2-2, with D possibly matching TRBD1 (6 bases). The V and J ends lost 3 bases and 5 bases respectively, with 10 bases between them. CDR3 length: 14 amino acids. CDR1 LNHDA and CDR2 SQIVND come from the germline V gene (reference sequence). The CDR3 spells CASSITGRTGELFF. DNA of the CDR3: TGTGCCAGTAGTATTACAGGGAGAACCGGGGAGCTGTTTTTT.

The genes are TRBV28 and TRBJ2-7; D is possibly TRBD2 (6 bases). Germline CDR1 MDHEN, CDR2 SYDVKM. Trimming took off 7 bases at V and 5 bases at J, with 15 bases between the two ends. The CDR3 loop spans 13 amino acids. CDR3 DNA sequence: TGTGCCAGCAACTCCCGGGGGTGGGACGAGCAGTACTTC. Residues: CASNSRGWDEQYF.

J is TRBJ2-1 and V is TRBV5-7; 7 bases are a match to TRBD2. TRBV5-7 is noted as an ORF with a role that remains uncertain. This CDR3 has 18 residues. J lost 4 bases, V lost 1 base, and 14 bases had no gene match. CDR3 nucleotides: TGTGCCAGCAGCTTGATGAGGCTGCCTAGCGGAGTATACAATGAGCAGTTCTTC. Translation: CASSLMRLPSGVYNEQFF.

The chain employs TRBV28 and TRBJ2-2; unclear D gene. The germline V and J ends were trimmed by 7 bases and 2 bases, with 5 bases remaining between them. The CDR3 runs 12 residues. CDR1 MDHEN and CDR2 SYDVKM come from the germline V gene. This CDR3 reads CASNTNTGELFF. CDR3 coding DNA: TGTGCCAGCAATACTAACACCGGGGAGCTGTTTTTT.

The V call is TRBV28, the J call TRBJ2-5; D call uncertain. V was trimmed by 6 bases and J by 5 bases, leaving 10 bases between them. The germline V gene has CDR1 MDHEN and CDR2 SYDVKM. This CDR3 comprises 12 residues. The CDR3 is CASSLSRETQYF. CDR3 nucleotide sequence: TGTGCCAGCAGCCTCAGTCGGGAGACCCAGTACTTC.

The chain employs TRBV7-2 and TRBJ1-5; D unclear. This CDR3 comprises 15 residues. The V and J ends lost 6 bases and 0 bases respectively, with 12 bases between them. Germline CDR1 SGHTA, CDR2 FQGNSA. In DNA form, the CDR3 reads TGTGCCAGCAGGTTACCCATTCTTAGCAATCAGCCCCAGCATTTT. It is translated as CASRLPILSNQPQHF.

The chain recombines TRBV11-2 with TRBJ1-1; 7 positions agree with TRBD1. V lost 0 bases, J lost 5 bases, and 6 bases stayed unmatched. The CDR3 covers 15 residues. Germline CDR1 reads SGHAT; CDR2 reads FQNNGV. This CDR3 reads CASSLEGRGNTEAFF. CDR3 DNA: TGTGCCAGCAGCTTAGAAGGCAGGGGGAATACTGAAGCTTTCTTT.

The rearrangement uses TRBV3-1 (or the pseudogene TRBV3-2) and TRBJ2-3, with D perhaps being TRBD1 or TRBD2 (5 bases each). V was shortened by 4 bases and J by 2 bases, with 16 bases between the two germline ends. CDR3 length: 16 amino acids. Germline CDR1 LGHDT, CDR2 YNNKEL (reference sequence). In DNA form, the CDR3 reads TGTGCCAGCAGCCGGGGGACCCTGGGGGTCACAGATACGCAGTATTTT. Its protein product is CASSRGTLGVTDTQYF.

The gene calls are TRBV28 and TRBJ2-7, with 8 positions matching TRBD1. J gave up 5 bases and V 5 bases, and 8 bases lay outside the gene matches. CDR3 length equals 14 residues. Germline assignment: CDR1 MDHEN and CDR2 SYDVKM. The CDR3 DNA sequence: TGTGCCAGCAGTCCTCGGGACAGGCTCCACGAGCAGTACTTC. It translates to CASSPRDRLHEQYF.

The chain recombines TRBV2 with TRBJ2-3; D not certain. Germline CDR1 reads SNHLY; CDR2 reads FYNNEI. The CDR3 is 11 amino acids. The V gene lost 4 bases and the J gene lost 6 bases, with 5 bases spanning the gap. The CDR3 coding sequence is TGTGCCAGCAGTGTCCGCGATACGCAGTATTTT. Its protein product is CASSVRDTQYF.

The gene calls are TRBV5-4 and TRBJ1-2, with 7 bases matching TRBD1. CDR3 length equals 13 residues. The V gene end was trimmed by 7 bases and the J gene end by 8 bases; junction bases not matched to a gene: 11. Germline V gene data show CDR1 as SGHNT and CDR2 as YYREEE (reference sequence). The CDR3 coding sequence is TGTGCCAGCCGCCCCGGACAGGCGCGCGGCTACACCTTC. Encoded protein: CASRPGQARGYTF.

In the case of this clone: Other DNA sequences of this sample code for an identical CDR3. The rearrangement uses TRBV5-1 and TRBJ2-7; D remains ambiguous. CDR3 length equals 12 residues. Trimming pared 0 bases from V and 4 bases from J, leaving 5 bases between. Per the germline V gene, CDR1 is SGHRS and CDR2 is YFSETQ. The CDR3 DNA reads TGCGCCAGCAGCTTGGGAGGTTACGAGCAGTACTTC. Translated, it gives CASSLGGYEQYF.

The chain couples TRBV6-5 to TRBJ2-5; D is undetermined. Germline CDR1 and CDR2: MNHEY and SVGAGI. Trimming took off 5 bases at V and 5 bases at J, with 12 bases between the two ends. This CDR3 comprises 13 residues. The CDR3 coding sequence is TGTGCCAGCAGTCCACGATTGGGGGAGACCCAGTACTTC. Amino acids: CASSPRLGETQYF.

The rearrangement joins TRBV14 to TRBJ2-7; D might be TRBD1 (6 bases). The ends were cut back, 2 bases at V and 3 bases at J, with 11 bases in the middle. Per the germline V gene, CDR1 is SGHDN and CDR2 is FVKESK. CDR3 length: 14 amino acids. In nucleotides, the CDR3 is TGTGCCAGCAGCCAACTGGACAGCCGCTACGAGCAGTACTTC. This gives the protein CASSQLDSRYEQYF. The full variable domain, its missing parts supplied by reference TRBV14 and TRBJ2-7, is EAGVTQFPSHSVIEKGQTVTLRCDPISGHDNLYWYRRVMGKEIKFLLHFVKESKQDESGMPNNRFLAERTGGTYSTLKVQPAELEDSGVYFCASSQLDSRYEQYFGPGTRLTVT.

This clone showed up just once. The chain employs TRBV5-8 and TRBJ2-1, with 10 nucleotides matching TRBD2. Trimming removed 4 bases from V and 15 bases from J; junction bases left unmatched: 7. Germline CDR1 and CDR2: SGHTS and YDEGEE. The CDR3 length is 12 residues. The CDR3 reads CASSLRAGGGFF. The CDR3 region has the DNA TGTGCCAGCAGCCTAAGAGCGGGAGGGGGGTTCTTC.

The V and J genes are TRBV15 and TRBJ2-7; a weak D match, TRBD1 (5 bases). The length of the CDR3 is 15 residues. CDR1 and CDR2 (germline): LNHNV, YYDKDF (reference sequence). The V and J ends lost 0 bases and 2 bases respectively, with 11 bases between them. DNA for the CDR3: TGTGCCACCAGCAGAGATATTGGGGCAACCTACGAGCAGTACTTC. Protein product: CATSRDIGATYEQYF.

V is TRBV28 and J is TRBJ1-4; tentative D call: TRBD1 (5 bases). V was cut by 3 bases and J by 8 bases, with 13 bases left in between. This CDR3 has 14 residues. From germline, CDR1 is MDHEN and CDR2 SYDVKM. CDR3 residues: CASSLGGDEEKLFF. CDR3 DNA: TGTGCCAGCAGTTTGGGGGGGGATGAGGAAAAACTGTTTTTT.